The entry below describes one T cell receptor beta chain. Its antigen is currently unknown. The record originates from a study of T cells in localized non-small cell lung cancer. Study outcomes and limitations: Tumor showed lower T cell clonality than uninvolved adjacent lung, where it was highest. An association was observed between higher blood T cell density and longer overall survival. Heterogeneity is still possible, as just one tumor region was sequenced.

Germline lookup yields CDR1 LGHNA and CDR2 YNFKEQ. V shed 4 bases and J 4 bases; nucleotides not matched to a gene: 8. This CDR3 is 16 amino acids long. Repertoires were generated with immunoSEQ multiplex PCR, while TCRdb's copy carries only in-frame clones and drops some. This repertoire shows roughly 25,000 clones, less than 95% found once; its top ten account for 0.95% to 1.4%. The TCR was taken from a woman between 40 and 69 years old with stage I lung adenocarcinoma. The chain recombines TRBV4-2 with TRBJ2-2; 8 bases agree with TRBD2. The sequenced sample was peripheral blood, obtained before any cancer treatment. The CDR3 reads CASSPPAGEGTGELFF. CDR3 coding DNA: TGTGCCAGCAGCCCCCCAGCGGGAGAGGGCACCGGGGAGCTGTTTTTT.